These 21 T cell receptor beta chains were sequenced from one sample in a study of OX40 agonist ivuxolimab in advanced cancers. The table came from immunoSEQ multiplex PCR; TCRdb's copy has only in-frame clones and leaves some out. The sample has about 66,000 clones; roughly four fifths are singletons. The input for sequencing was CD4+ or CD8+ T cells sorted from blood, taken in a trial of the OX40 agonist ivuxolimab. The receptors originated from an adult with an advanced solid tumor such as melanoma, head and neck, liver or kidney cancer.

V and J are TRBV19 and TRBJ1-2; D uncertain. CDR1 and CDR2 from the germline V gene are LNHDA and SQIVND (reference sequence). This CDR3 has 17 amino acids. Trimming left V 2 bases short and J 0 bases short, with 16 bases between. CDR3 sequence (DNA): TGTGCCAGTAGTATAAATCGATGGGAAGACGCTAACTATGGCTACACCTTC. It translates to CASSINRWEDANYGYTF.

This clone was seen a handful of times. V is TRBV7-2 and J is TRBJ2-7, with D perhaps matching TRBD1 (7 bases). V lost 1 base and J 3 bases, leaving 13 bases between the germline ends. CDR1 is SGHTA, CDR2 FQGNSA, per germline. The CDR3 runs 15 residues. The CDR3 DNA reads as TGTGCCAGCAGCTTAGAGAGACAGGGAGGCTACGAGCAGTACTTC. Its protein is CASSLERQGGYEQYF. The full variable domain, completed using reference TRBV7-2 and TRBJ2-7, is GAGVSQSPSNKVTEKGKDVELRCDPISGHTALYWYRQSLGQGLEFLIYFQGNSAPDKSGLPSDRFSAERTGGSVSTLTIQRTQQEDSAVYLCASSLERQGGYEQYFGPGTRLTVT.

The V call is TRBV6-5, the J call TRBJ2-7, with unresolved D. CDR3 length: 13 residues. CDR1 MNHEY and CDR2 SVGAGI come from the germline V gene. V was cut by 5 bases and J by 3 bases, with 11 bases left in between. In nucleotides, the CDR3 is TGTGCCAGCAGTCGGGCAGGTGGCTACGAGCAGTACTTC. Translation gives CASSRAGGYEQYF.

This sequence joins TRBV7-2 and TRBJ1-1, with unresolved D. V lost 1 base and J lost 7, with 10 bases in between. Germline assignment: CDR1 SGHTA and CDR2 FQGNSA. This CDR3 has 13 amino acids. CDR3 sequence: CASSLDFSSEAFF. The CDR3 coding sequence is TGTGCCAGCAGCTTAGACTTTTCCAGTGAAGCTTTCTTT.

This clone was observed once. The CDR3 DNA reads as TGTGCCAGCAGCAGCCGCCGGACTAGCGGGGACTCCTACAATGAGCAGTTCTTC. The encoded protein is CASSSRRTSGDSYNEQFF. V usage is TRBV7-2 and J usage is TRBJ2-1; 12 bases match TRBD2. Germline-derived CDR1 and CDR2 are SGHTA and FQGNSA. This CDR3 is 18 amino acids long. The V gene end was trimmed by 5 bases and the J gene end by 0 bases; junction bases not matched to a gene: 8. The entire variable domain, with the rest obtained from reference TRBV7-2 and TRBJ2-1, is as follows: GAGVSQSPSNKVTEKGKDVELRCDPISGHTALYWYRQSLGQGLEFLIYFQGNSAPDKSGLPSDRFSAERTGGSVSTLTIQRTQQEDSAVYLCASSSRRTSGDSYNEQFFGPGTRLTVL.

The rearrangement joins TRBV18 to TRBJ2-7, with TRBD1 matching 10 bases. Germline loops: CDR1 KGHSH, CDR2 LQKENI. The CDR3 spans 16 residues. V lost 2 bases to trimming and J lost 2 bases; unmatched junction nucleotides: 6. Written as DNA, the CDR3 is TGTGCCAGCTCACCAGGGACAGGGGTGATCCCCTACGAGCAGTACTTC. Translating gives CASSPGTGVIPYEQYF.

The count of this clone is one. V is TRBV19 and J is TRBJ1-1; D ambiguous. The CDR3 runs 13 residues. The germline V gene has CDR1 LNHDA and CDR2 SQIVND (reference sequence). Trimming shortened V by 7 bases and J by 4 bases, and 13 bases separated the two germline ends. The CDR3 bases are TGTGCCAGTAAGACCCAATGGGGCACTGAAGCTTTCTTT. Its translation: CASKTQWGTEAFF.

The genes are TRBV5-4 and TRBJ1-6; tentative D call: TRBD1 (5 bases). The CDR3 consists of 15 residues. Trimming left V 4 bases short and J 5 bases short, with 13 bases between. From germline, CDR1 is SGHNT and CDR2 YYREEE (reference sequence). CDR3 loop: CASSPPGHNNSPLHF. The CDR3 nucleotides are TGTGCCAGCAGCCCACCAGGACATAATAATTCACCCCTCCACTTT.

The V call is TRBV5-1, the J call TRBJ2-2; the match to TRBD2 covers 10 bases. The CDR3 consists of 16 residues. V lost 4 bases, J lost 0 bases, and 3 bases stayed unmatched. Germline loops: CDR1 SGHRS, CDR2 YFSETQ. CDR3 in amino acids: CASSQSGGANTGELFF. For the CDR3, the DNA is TGCGCCAGCAGCCAAAGCGGGGGGGCGAACACCGGGGAGCTGTTTTTT.

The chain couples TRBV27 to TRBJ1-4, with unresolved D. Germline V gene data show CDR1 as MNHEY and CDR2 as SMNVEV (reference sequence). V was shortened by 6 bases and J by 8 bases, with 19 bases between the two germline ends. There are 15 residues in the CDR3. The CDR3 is CASSPYEGFREKLFF. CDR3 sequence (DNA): TGTGCCAGCAGCCCTTACGAGGGCTTTCGGGAAAAACTGTTTTTT.

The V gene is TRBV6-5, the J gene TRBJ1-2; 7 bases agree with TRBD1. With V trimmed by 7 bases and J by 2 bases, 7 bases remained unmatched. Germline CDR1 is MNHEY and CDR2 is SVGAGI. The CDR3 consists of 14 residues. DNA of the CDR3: TGTGCCAGCAACGAGGGGGCTTCGAACTATGGCTACACCTTC. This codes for CASNEGASNYGYTF.

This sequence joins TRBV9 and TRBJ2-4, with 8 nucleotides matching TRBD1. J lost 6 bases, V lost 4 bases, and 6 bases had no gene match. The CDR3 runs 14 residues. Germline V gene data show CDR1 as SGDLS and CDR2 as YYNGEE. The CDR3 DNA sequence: TGTGCCAGCAGCAAGGGACAGGTGCCAAACATTCAGTACTTC. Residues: CASSKGQVPNIQYF.

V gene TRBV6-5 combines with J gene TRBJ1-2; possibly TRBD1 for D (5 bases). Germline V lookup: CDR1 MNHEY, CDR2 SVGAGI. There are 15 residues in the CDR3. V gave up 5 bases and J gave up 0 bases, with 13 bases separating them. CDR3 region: CASSKWDGANYGYTF. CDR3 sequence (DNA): TGTGCCAGCAGTAAATGGGACGGTGCTAACTATGGCTACACCTTC.

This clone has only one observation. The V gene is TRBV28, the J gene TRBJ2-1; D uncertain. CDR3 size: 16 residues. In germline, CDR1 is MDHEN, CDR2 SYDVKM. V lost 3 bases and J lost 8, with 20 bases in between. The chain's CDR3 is CASSLRKVTGQDEQFF. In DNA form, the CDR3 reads TGTGCCAGCAGTTTGCGAAAGGTAACGGGCCAGGATGAGCAGTTCTTC.

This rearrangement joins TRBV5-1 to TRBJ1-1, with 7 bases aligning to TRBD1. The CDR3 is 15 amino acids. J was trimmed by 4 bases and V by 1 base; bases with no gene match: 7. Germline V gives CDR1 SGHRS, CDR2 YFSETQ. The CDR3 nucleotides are TGCGCCAGCAGCTTGTCCCCACAGGGGAGCACTGAAGCTTTCTTT. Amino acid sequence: CASSLSPQGSTEAFF.

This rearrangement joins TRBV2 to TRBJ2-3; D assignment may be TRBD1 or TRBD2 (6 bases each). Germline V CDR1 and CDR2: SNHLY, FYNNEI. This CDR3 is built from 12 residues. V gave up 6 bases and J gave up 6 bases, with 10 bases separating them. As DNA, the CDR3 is TGTGCCAGCAGAGTAGGGGGGGATACGCAGTATTTT. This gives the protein CASRVGGDTQYF.

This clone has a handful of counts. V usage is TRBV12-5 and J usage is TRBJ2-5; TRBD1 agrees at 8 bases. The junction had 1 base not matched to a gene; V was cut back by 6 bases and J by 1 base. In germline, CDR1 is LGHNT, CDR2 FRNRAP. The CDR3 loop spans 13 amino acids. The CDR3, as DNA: TGTGCTAGTGGGGACAGGGCCCAAGAGACCCAGTACTTC. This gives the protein CASGDRAQETQYF.

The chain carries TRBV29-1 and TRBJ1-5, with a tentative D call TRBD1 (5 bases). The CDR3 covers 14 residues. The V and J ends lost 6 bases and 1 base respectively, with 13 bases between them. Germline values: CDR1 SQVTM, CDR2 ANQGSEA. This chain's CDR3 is CSVQVGGSNQPQHF. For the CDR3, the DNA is TGCAGCGTCCAGGTGGGGGGGAGCAATCAGCCCCAGCATTTT.

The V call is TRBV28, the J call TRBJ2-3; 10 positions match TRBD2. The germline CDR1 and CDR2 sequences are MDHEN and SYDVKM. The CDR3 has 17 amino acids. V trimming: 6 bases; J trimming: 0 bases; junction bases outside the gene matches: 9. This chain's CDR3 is CASRATLAGESTDTQYF. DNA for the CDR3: TGTGCCAGCAGGGCGACTCTAGCGGGGGAAAGCACAGATACGCAGTATTTT.

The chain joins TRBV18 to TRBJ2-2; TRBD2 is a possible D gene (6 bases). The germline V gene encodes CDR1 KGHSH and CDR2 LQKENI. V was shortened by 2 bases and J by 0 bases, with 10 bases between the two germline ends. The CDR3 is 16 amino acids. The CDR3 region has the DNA TGTGCCAGCTCACCAATTGGGACTGCGAACACCGGGGAGCTGTTTTTT. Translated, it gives CASSPIGTANTGELFF.

The CDR3 bases are TGTGCCAGCTGGCGGGACACCAGGGGCACTGAAGCTTTCTTT. As protein: CASWRDTRGTEAFF. The chain couples TRBV6-1 to TRBJ1-1, with D perhaps TRBD1 (6 bases). The V end was cut by 8 bases, the J end by 4 bases, with 17 bases between. From germline, CDR1 is MNHNS and CDR2 SASEGT. The CDR3 consists of 14 residues.